This TCR beta chain was captured in a study of T-cell memory formation after mild COVID-19. Looked up from germline, CDR1 is SGHVS and CDR2 is FNYEAQ. Unmatched junction bases numbered 17, after V lost 3 bases and J lost 6 bases. CDR3 length: 19 amino acids. TCRdb re-derived calls from the 5' RACE reads in MiXCR, one entry per CDR3 protein. Of more than 300,000 distinct CDR3 sequences detected, 20% to 25% appear once; the ten largest clones hold 20% to 25%. This sequence was found in a man aged 18 to 30 who had mild COVID-19 (a few samples of this study predate the infection). Cell type and time point are not known. Input material: PBMCs or a T cell subset sorted from them (not recorded which). The chain combines TRBV7-6 with TRBJ2-4; 10 bases fit TRBD2. CDR3 region: CASSLSPERAGGPRNIQYF. The CDR3 nucleotides are TGTGCCAGCAGCTTGAGCCCGGAGCGAGCGGGGGGGCCTAGAAACATTCAGTACTTC.